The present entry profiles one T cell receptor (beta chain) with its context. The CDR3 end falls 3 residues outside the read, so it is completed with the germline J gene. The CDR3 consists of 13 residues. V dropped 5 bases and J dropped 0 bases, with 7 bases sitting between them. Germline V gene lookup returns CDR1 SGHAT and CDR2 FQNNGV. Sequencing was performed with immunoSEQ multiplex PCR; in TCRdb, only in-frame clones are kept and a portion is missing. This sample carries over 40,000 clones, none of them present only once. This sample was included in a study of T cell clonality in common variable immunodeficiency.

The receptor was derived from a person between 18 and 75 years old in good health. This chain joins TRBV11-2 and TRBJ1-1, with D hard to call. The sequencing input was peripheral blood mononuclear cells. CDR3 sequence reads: CASSAELNTEAFF. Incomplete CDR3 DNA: TGTGCCAGCAGCGCGGAATTGAACACTGAA.